This T cell receptor beta chain was sequenced in a study of blood T cell repertoires in COVID-19. Whole-study context: Sites in the United States, Italy and Spain provided acute and convalescent COVID-19 samples.

Data came from immunoSEQ multiplex PCR; TCRdb stores just in-frame clones and leaves some out. The sample lists roughly 330,000 clones, around 87% occurring once. Participants, about 18 to 95 years old, spanned approximately 26 US areas. CDR1 SGHRS and CDR2 YFSETQ come from the germline V gene. The CDR3 sequence is 18 residues long. Trimming took 3 bases from V and 6 from J; bases not matched to a gene: 17. This sequence originates from a woman aged 25 to 39 who had recovered from COVID-19. The V and J genes are TRBV5-1 and TRBJ2-1; TRBD2 aligns across 8 bases. Source material: PBMCs or T cells enriched from blood (not recorded which). The CDR3: CASSYDPPGTSTFNEQFF. The CDR3 DNA follows: TGCGCCAGCAGCTACGACCCCCCCGGGACTAGTACCTTCAATGAGCAGTTCTTC.